The 26 T cell receptor beta chains below come from one sample, sequenced in a study of T cells in Graves' hyperthyroidism and ophthalmopathy. The source material, RNA transcripts, was used to amplify TCR beta CDR3 regions. The HTBI set primed first-round TCR CDR3 RT-PCR. TCRdb ran MiXCR on the multiplex PCR reads and lists one entry per CDR3 protein. The table shows about 300,000 distinct CDR3 sequences, with approximately 18% occurring only once. The sample comprised blood. The source is a man aged 50 to 59 with Graves' ophthalmopathy.

This clonotype was detected only a few times. This chain connects TRBV20-1 to TRBJ1-5; possible D gene TRBD1, 6 bases. This CDR3 has 13 residues. Germline loops: CDR1 DFQATT, CDR2 SNEGSKA (reference sequence). Trimming took off 6 bases at V and 4 bases at J, with 13 bases between the two ends. For the CDR3, the DNA is TGCAGTGCCGGGACAAGGGGGAATCAGCCCCAGCATTTT. Translated, it gives CSAGTRGNQPQHF.

The chain is built from TRBV2 and TRBJ1-1, with D unclear. Trimming left V 6 bases short and J 0 bases short, with 8 bases between. The V gene's germline CDR1 is SNHLY and CDR2 FYNNEI. There are 13 residues in the CDR3. CDR3 sequence (DNA): TGTGCCAGCAGGGCCCTCATGAACACTGAAGCTTTCTTT. Its protein product is CASRALMNTEAFF.

This clonotype occurred many times. The chain links TRBV30 to TRBJ2-7, with 7 nucleotides matching TRBD1. The V segment lost 0 bases and the J segment 6 bases; nucleotides outside the gene matches: 2. This CDR3 contains 12 residues. Per the germline V gene, CDR1 is GTSNPN and CDR2 is SVGIG (reference sequence). CDR3 amino acids: CAWSVGGGEQYF. Written as DNA, the CDR3 is TGTGCCTGGAGTGTAGGGGGCGGCGAGCAGTACTTC. Looking up the rest from reference TRBV30 and TRBJ2-7 gives the full variable domain: SQTIHQWPATLVQPVGSPLSLECTVEGTSNPNLYWYRQAAGRGLQLLFYSVGIGQISSEVPQNLSASRPQDRQFILSSKKLLLSDSGFYLCAWSVGGGEQYFGPGTRLTVT.

This clonotype was counted a few times. V is TRBV29-1 and J is TRBJ1-1; perhaps TRBD1 as D (5 bases). The CDR3 runs to 13 residues. Germline V gene sequence: CDR1 SQVTM, CDR2 ANQGSEA. Trimming removed 5 bases at V and 7 bases at J, with 17 bases between. This CDR3 reads CSVCITGGGEAFF. In DNA, the CDR3 is TGCAGCGTTTGTATCACAGGTGGGGGTGAAGCTTTCTTT.

Ten or more counts support this clonotype. This rearrangement joins TRBV3-1 to TRBJ2-1; TRBD2 matches 11 bases. Germline values: CDR1 LGHDT, CDR2 YNNKEL (reference sequence). The junction had 13 bases not matched to a gene; V was cut back by 6 bases and J by 12 bases. This CDR3 comprises 15 residues. The CDR3 is CASSSLAGGPIGQFF. The CDR3 nucleotides are TGTGCCAGCAGTTCTCTAGCGGGAGGTCCCATCGGGCAGTTCTTC.

This chain links TRBV7-2 with TRBJ2-7; 8 nucleotides line up with TRBD1. V gave up 1 base and J gave up 7 bases; unmatched junction bases: 12. This CDR3 has 16 residues. CDR1 SGHTA and CDR2 FQGNSA come from the germline V gene. The CDR3 DNA follows: TGTGCCAGCAGCTTAGTTTTGGGGACAGGTTTGGGAGAGCAGTACTTC. Translated: CASSLVLGTGLGEQYF.

The chain couples TRBV5-6 to TRBJ2-3; 9 nucleotides match TRBD2. The length of the CDR3 is 17 residues. V lost 4 bases to trimming and J lost 4 bases; unmatched junction nucleotides: 13. Per the germline V gene, CDR1 is SGHDT and CDR2 is YYEEEE. The CDR3 here is CASSPPLAGGIADTQYF. The CDR3 DNA is TGTGCCAGCAGCCCGCCTCTGGCGGGAGGGATCGCAGATACGCAGTATTTT. Combining the CDR3 with reference TRBV5-6 and TRBJ2-3 gives the whole variable domain DAGVTQSPTHLIKTRGQQVTLRCSPKSGHDTVSWYQQALGQGPQFIFQYYEEEERQRGNFPDRFSGHQFPNYSSELNVNALLLGDSALYLCASSPPLAGGIADTQYFGPGTRLTVL.

This clonotype appeared many times. V gene TRBV7-8 combines with J gene TRBJ2-5, with 10 bases identical to TRBD1. V lost 2 bases to trimming and J lost 5 bases; unmatched junction nucleotides: 8. Germline values: CDR1 SGHVS, CDR2 FQNEAQ. The CDR3 contains 16 residues. CDR3 nucleotides: TGTGCCAGCAGCTTAAACCGGGACAGGGGAGGGGAGACCCAGTACTTC. Protein product: CASSLNRDRGGETQYF.

J is TRBJ1-1 and V is TRBV24-1; possibly TRBD1 for D (5 bases). Germline CDR1 is KGHDR and CDR2 is SFDVKD. The V gene lost 3 bases and the J gene lost 9 bases, with 13 bases spanning the gap. CDR3 length: 13 amino acids. In nucleotides, the CDR3 is TGTGCCACCAGTGATGGGGTGGGGGGACAAGCTTTCTTT. Amino acid sequence: CATSDGVGGQAFF.

The chain employs TRBV27 and TRBJ1-2, with 8 bases aligning to TRBD1. The germline V gene encodes CDR1 MNHEY and CDR2 SMNVEV (reference sequence). With 6 bases clipped from V and 6 bases from J, the junction kept 6 bases outside the gene matches. This CDR3 contains 13 residues. The CDR3 DNA sequence: TGTGCCAGCAGGCCGGACAGGGCAAATGGCTACACCTTC. It codes for CASRPDRANGYTF.

This clonotype was picked up many times. The chain links TRBV12-3 or TRBV12-4 to TRBJ2-5; TRBD1 matches 8 bases. This CDR3 spans 14 amino acids. With 2 bases clipped from V and 2 bases from J, the junction kept 1 base outside the gene matches. The CDR3 region is CASSLYRGQETQYF. For the CDR3, the DNA is TGTGCCAGCAGTTTATACAGGGGGCAAGAGACCCAGTACTTC.

This rearrangement joins TRBV9 to TRBJ2-1; perhaps TRBD1 as D (5 bases). The CDR3 sequence is 14 residues long. Germline V gives CDR1 SGDLS, CDR2 YYNGEE. Trimming pared 0 bases from V and 6 bases from J, leaving 10 bases between. CDR3 DNA: TGTGCCAGCAGCGTAGTACAGGTGTCCAATGAGCAGTTCTTC. Translation: CASSVVQVSNEQFF.

This clonotype was picked up many times. The V and J genes are TRBV20-1 and TRBJ2-1, with 8 bases identical to TRBD2. Germline trimming cut 5 bases from V and 1 base from J; bases unmatched to any gene: 16. CDR1 DFQATT and CDR2 SNEGSKA come from the germline V gene (reference sequence). There are 18 residues in the CDR3. In DNA form, the CDR3 reads TGCAGTGCTCCACCATTCATTAGGACTAGCTTTTCCTACAATGAGCAGTTCTTC. Residues: CSAPPFIRTSFSYNEQFF.

The chain links TRBV9 to TRBJ2-7; D not certain. This CDR3 is 15 amino acids long. Trimming cost V 4 bases and J 0 bases, with 14 bases left between them. Germline lookup yields CDR1 SGDLS and CDR2 YYNGEE. The CDR3 region has the DNA TGTGCCAGCAGCCCGGAAGCTGCCAGCTCCTACGAGCAGTACTTC. Its translation is CASSPEAASSYEQYF.

This clonotype was recorded at least ten times. The chain carries TRBV2 and TRBJ2-3, with 10 positions matching TRBD2. V gave up 8 bases and J gave up 0 bases; unmatched junction bases: 2. Germline loops: CDR1 SNHLY, CDR2 FYNNEI. The CDR3 is 14 amino acids. DNA of the CDR3: TGTGCCAGCCCAGCGGGAGGGAGCACAGATACGCAGTATTTT. It is translated as CASPAGGSTDTQYF.

This chain joins TRBV10-3 and TRBJ1-1; 12 bases match TRBD1. Germline V gene sequence: CDR1 ENHRY, CDR2 SYGVKD. This CDR3 region has 18 residues. The V gene end was trimmed by 4 bases and the J gene end by 5 bases; junction bases not matched to a gene: 14. Here the CDR3 reads CAISVTTGTGGHKTEAFF. The CDR3 nucleotides are TGTGCCATCAGTGTTACTACCGGGACAGGGGGCCATAAAACTGAAGCTTTCTTT.

The chain employs TRBV20-1 and TRBJ1-1; no reliable D call. The V and J ends lost 4 bases and 1 base respectively, with 19 bases between them. The germline V gene has CDR1 DFQATT and CDR2 SNEGSKA (reference sequence). The CDR3 is 16 residues long. The CDR3 region has the DNA TGCAGTGCTAAGCGACGGATCGCGTCTGGGAACACTGAAGCTTTCTTT. Translated: CSAKRRIASGNTEAFF.

Ten or more counts support this clonotype. The V gene is TRBV28, the J gene TRBJ1-5; TRBD1 aligns across 10 bases. CDR1 and CDR2 (germline): MDHEN, SYDVKM. This CDR3 is 16 amino acids long. V lost 1 base and J lost 6; bases outside the gene matches: 6. CDR3 in amino acids: CASSLYRGQGIQPQHF. CDR3 DNA sequence: TGTGCCAGCAGTTTATACCGGGGACAGGGGATTCAGCCCCAGCATTTT.

This clonotype was observed many times. V is TRBV20-1 and J is TRBJ2-7; D remains ambiguous. The germline V gene encodes CDR1 DFQATT and CDR2 SNEGSKA (reference sequence). With 5 bases removed from V and 3 bases from J, the gap between germline ends came to 14 bases. The CDR3 contains 13 residues. The CDR3 DNA sequence: TGCAGTGCTCCCAAGACCGCCAGCTACGAGCAGTACTTC. It yields the protein CSAPKTASYEQYF.

The sample holds a few counts of this clonotype. The CDR3 is CAQRNGQGPTWRNQPQHF. The CDR3 DNA reads as TGCGCCCAGCGTAATGGACAGGGACCGACATGGCGCAATCAGCCCCAGCATTTT. The chain couples TRBV10-1 to TRBJ1-5; 8 bases fit TRBD1. The CDR3 is 18 residues long. V shed 11 bases, J shed 2 bases, and the junction held 20 bases outside the gene matches. CDR1 and CDR2 (germline): WNHNN, SYGVQD (reference sequence).

The chain couples TRBV10-3 to TRBJ2-1; D not certain. CDR1 is ENHRY, CDR2 SYGVKD, per germline. V was shortened by 0 bases and J by 5 bases, with 5 bases between the two germline ends. The CDR3 has 13 residues. CDR3 sequence reads: CAISESGNNEQFF. DNA for the CDR3: TGTGCCATCAGTGAGTCGGGTAACAATGAGCAGTTCTTC.

At least ten counts were recorded for this clonotype. The rearrangement links TRBV20-1 to TRBJ2-1, with 9 bases lining up with TRBD1. Losses at the gene ends were 6 bases for V and 4 bases for J; bases not matched to a gene: 10. The germline V gene encodes CDR1 DFQATT and CDR2 SNEGSKA (reference sequence). This CDR3 comprises 15 residues. The CDR3, as DNA: TGCAGTGCCAAGTCCGGGACAGGGCCATACAATGAGCAGTTCTTC. This codes for CSAKSGTGPYNEQFF.

On this clonotype: This could be a read error, since a much larger clone is one nucleotide away. No conserved phenylalanine or tryptophan is present at the end of the CDR3, so a read error is the likely explanation. J is TRBJ2-5 and V is TRBV7-2, with TRBD1 identical over 8 bases. Germline V gives CDR1 SGHTA, CDR2 FQGNSA. Unmatched junction bases numbered 2, after V lost 1 base and J lost 4 bases. The CDR3 extends over 14 amino acids. CDR3 in DNA: TGTGCCAGCAGCTTAGACAGGGGGTCAGAGACCCAGTACATC. It yields the protein CASSLDRGSETQYI.

Many counts were recorded for this clonotype. CDR3 residues: CASSTLTSWEQYF. The CDR3 DNA is TGTGCCAGCAGCACTCTCACCTCTTGGGAGCAGTACTTC. The chain uses TRBV7-9 and TRBJ2-7, with unresolved D. V was shortened by 5 bases and J by 7 bases, with 15 bases between the two germline ends. There are 13 residues in the CDR3. Germline CDR1 SEHNR, CDR2 FQNEAQ (reference sequence).

There are a few counts of this clonotype. The rearrangement joins TRBV9 to TRBJ2-3, with D perhaps TRBD2 (6 bases). The CDR3 is made up of 16 amino acids. V lost 0 bases to trimming and J lost 4 bases, with 15 bases between them. Germline lookup yields CDR1 SGDLS and CDR2 YYNGEE. The CDR3 DNA follows: TGTGCCAGCAGCGTAGGAGGAGGGAGTAAAGCAGATACGCAGTATTTT. Amino acids: CASSVGGGSKADTQYF.

CDR3 sequence: CASSLSGLAGRVTYF. The CDR3, as DNA: TGTGCCAGCAGCTTATCCGGACTAGCGGGAAGGGTTACGTATTTT. V is TRBV13 and J is TRBJ2-3; TRBD2 matches 12 bases. The germline CDR1 and CDR2 sequences are PRHDT and FYEKMQ (reference sequence). This CDR3 is built from 15 residues. After removal of 2 bases from V and 14 bases from J, the junction contained 11 bases not matched to a gene.